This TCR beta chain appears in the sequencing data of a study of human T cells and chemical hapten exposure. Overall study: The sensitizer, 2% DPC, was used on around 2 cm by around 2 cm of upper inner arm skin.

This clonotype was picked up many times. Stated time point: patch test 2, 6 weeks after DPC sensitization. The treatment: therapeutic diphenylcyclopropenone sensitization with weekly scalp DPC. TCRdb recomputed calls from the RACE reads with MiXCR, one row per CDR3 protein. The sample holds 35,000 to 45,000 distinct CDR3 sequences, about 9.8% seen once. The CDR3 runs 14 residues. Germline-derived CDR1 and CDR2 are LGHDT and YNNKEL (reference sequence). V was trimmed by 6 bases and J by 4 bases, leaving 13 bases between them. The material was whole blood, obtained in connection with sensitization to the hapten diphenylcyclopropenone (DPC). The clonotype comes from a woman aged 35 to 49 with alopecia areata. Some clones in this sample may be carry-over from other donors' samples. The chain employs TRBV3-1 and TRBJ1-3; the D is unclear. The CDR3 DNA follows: TGTGCCAGCAGTTCCGAGGCAGCAGGAAACACCATATATTTT. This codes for CASSSEAAGNTIYF.